The TCR beta chain described here comes from a study of T-cell memory formation after mild COVID-19. This clonotype has just a few counts. Its antigen is undetermined. TCRdb reanalysed the 5' RACE reads using MiXCR and keeps one entry per CDR3 protein. Of some 270,000 distinct CDR3 sequences in the sample, approximately 15% were seen once. Germline CDR1 MNHNY, CDR2 SVGAGI (reference sequence). This CDR3 is 15 amino acids long. V lost 2 bases to trimming and J lost 6 bases; unmatched junction nucleotides: 4. Study-wide findings and caveats: Within pre-infection memory, some responding clones were found, suggesting cross-reactive memory joined.

The clonotype originates from an adult woman who had mild COVID-19 (a few samples of this study predate the infection). Cell type and time point are not known. The V call is TRBV6-6, the J call TRBJ2-3; 11 bases map to TRBD2. The sequenced sample was PBMCs or a T cell subset sorted from them (not recorded which). The CDR3 protein is CASSYVAGGRDTQYF. In DNA, the CDR3 is TGTGCCAGCAGTTACGTAGCGGGGGGGCGGGATACGCAGTATTTT.